This record covers a single T cell receptor (beta chain). The data were taken from a study of T cell responses to AZD1222 COVID-19 vaccine. Sequencing used immunoSEQ multiplex PCR; TCRdb keeps in-frame clones, though not all of them. Here the sample spans some 150,000 clones, about 90% being singletons. V was clipped by 4 bases and J by 8 bases, with 23 bases between them. Germline-derived CDR1 and CDR2 are MNHNY and SVGAGI (reference sequence). The CDR3 is made up of 16 amino acids. Sequenced here: peripheral blood, sampled on day 0 of AZD1222 vaccination. The rearrangement joins TRBV6-6 to TRBJ1-1, with D hard to call. This clonotype was obtained from an adult in good health. In DNA form, the CDR3 reads TGTGCCAGCAGTTGGGGAAGTCAGCTATACCCTTTGGAAGCTTTCTTT. This codes for CASSWGSQLYPLEAFF.